This entry is about one TCR beta chain. The data stem from a study of blood T cell repertoires in COVID-19. The table came from immunoSEQ multiplex PCR; TCRdb's copy has only in-frame clones and leaves some out. The sample includes 350,000 to 400,000 clones, more than 80% of them seen just once. Germline values: CDR1 SGHRS, CDR2 YFSETQ. The CDR3 covers 15 residues. V was clipped by 1 base and J by 9 bases; unmatched bases: 7. The TCR comes from a man younger than 30 who had recovered from COVID-19. The genes are TRBV5-1 and TRBJ2-1; 10 bases map to TRBD2. Sequenced: PBMCs or T cells enriched from blood (not recorded which). The CDR3 DNA follows: TGCGCCAGCAGCTTGACCCCGGGACTAGCGATTGAGCAGTTCTTC. It codes for CASSLTPGLAIEQFF. Combining the CDR3 with reference TRBV5-1 and TRBJ2-1 gives the whole variable domain KAGVTQTPRYLIKTRGQQVTLSCSPISGHRSVSWYQQTPGQGLQFLFEYFSETQRNKGNFPGRFSGRQFSNSRSEMNVSTLELGDSALYLCASSLTPGLAIEQFFGPGTRLTVL.